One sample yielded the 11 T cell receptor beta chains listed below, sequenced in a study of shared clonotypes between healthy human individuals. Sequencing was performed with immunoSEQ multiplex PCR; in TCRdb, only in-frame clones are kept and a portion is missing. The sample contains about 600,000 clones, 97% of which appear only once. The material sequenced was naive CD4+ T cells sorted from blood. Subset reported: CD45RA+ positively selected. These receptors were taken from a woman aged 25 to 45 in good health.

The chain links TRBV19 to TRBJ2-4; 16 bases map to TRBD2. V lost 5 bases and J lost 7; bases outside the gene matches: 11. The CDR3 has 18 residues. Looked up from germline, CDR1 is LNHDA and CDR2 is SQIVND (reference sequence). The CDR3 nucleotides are TGTGCCAGTAGTGGAGGGACTAGCGGGAGGGCCCGGGATAACATTCAGTACTTC. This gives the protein CASSGGTSGRARDNIQYF.

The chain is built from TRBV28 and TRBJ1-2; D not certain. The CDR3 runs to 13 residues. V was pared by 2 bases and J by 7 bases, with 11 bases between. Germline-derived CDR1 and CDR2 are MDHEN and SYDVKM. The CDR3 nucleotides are TGTGCCAGCAGTTTAGACGATTGGGGTGGCTACACCTTC. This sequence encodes CASSLDDWGGYTF.

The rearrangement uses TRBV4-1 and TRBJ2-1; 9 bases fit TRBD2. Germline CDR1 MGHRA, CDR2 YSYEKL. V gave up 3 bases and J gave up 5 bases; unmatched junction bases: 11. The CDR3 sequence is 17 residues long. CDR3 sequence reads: CASSHASAGLAHNEQFF. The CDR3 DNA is TGCGCCAGCAGCCACGCCTCGGCGGGACTAGCCCACAATGAGCAGTTCTTC.

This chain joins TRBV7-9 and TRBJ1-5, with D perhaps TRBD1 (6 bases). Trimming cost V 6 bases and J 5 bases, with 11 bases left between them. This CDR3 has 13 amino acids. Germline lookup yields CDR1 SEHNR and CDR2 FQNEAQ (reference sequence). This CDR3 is CASRPEGDQPQHF. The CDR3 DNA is TGTGCCAGCAGACCAGAGGGGGATCAGCCCCAGCATTTT.

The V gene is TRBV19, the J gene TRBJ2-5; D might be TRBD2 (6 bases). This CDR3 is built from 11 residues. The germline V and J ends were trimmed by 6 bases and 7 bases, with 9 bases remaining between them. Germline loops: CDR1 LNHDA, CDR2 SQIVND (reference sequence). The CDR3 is CASRGGGTQYF. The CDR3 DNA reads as TGTGCCAGTAGGGGAGGTGGGACCCAGTACTTC.

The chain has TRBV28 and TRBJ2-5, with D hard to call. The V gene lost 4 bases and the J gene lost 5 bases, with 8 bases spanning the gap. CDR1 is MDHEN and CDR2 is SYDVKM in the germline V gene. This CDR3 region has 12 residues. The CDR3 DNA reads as TGTGCCAGCAGTTACCTAGAGGAGACCCAGTACTTC. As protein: CASSYLEETQYF. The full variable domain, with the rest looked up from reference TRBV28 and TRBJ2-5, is DVKVTQSSRYLVKRTGEKVFLECVQDMDHENMFWYRQDPGLGLRLIYFSYDVKMKEKGDIPEGYSVSREKKERFSLILESASTNQTSMYLCASSYLEETQYFGPGTRLLVL.

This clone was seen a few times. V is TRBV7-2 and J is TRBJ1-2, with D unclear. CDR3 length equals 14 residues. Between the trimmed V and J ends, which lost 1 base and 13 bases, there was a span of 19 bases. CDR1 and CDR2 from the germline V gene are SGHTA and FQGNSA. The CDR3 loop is CASSLGARRTLLTF. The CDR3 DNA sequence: TGTGCCAGCAGCTTAGGGGCGAGGAGGACCCTTCTCACCTTC.

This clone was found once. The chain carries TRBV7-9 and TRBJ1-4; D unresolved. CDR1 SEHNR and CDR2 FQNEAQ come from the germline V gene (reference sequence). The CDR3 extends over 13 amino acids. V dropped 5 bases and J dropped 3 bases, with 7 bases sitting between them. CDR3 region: CASSHTSNEKLFF. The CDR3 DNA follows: TGTGCCAGCAGCCACACGTCTAATGAAAAACTGTTTTTT.

In DNA form, the CDR3 reads TGTGCCAGCAGCTCCCCGGGGTCAGAGCAGTACTTC. Encoded protein: CASSSPGSEQYF. The chain recombines TRBV5-4 with TRBJ2-7; a weak D match, TRBD2 (5 bases). The CDR3 contains 12 residues. Trimming pared 3 bases from V and 7 bases from J, leaving 11 bases between. Germline values: CDR1 SGHNT, CDR2 YYREEE (reference sequence). Looking up the rest from reference TRBV5-4 and TRBJ2-7 gives the full variable domain: ETGVTQSPTHLIKTRGQQVTLRCSSQSGHNTVSWYQQALGQGPQFIFQYYREEENGRGNFPPRFSGLQFPNYSSELNVNALELDDSALYLCASSSPGSEQYFGPGTRLTVT.

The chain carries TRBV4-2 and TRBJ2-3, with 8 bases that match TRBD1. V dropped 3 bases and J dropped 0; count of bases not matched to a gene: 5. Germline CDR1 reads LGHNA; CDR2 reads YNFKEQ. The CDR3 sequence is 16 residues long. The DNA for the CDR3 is TGTGCCAGCAGCCAGGAGACAGGGGTTAGCACAGATACGCAGTATTTT. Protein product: CASSQETGVSTDTQYF.

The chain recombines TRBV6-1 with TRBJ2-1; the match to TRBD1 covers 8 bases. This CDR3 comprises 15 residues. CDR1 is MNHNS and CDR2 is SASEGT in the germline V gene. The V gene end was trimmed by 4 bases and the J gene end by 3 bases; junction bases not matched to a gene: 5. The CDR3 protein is CASSGQGTVYNEQFF. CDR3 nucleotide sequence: TGTGCCAGCAGTGGACAGGGGACCGTCTACAATGAGCAGTTCTTC.